The 26 T cell receptor beta chains listed next were all sequenced from one sample in a study of pediatric ulcerative colitis. Measured with immunoSEQ multiplex PCR; TCRdb has only the in-frame clones, and not every one. Of roughly 64,000 clones in the sample, roughly nine tenths are singletons; the top ten hold around 3%. The sequenced material came from blood. These TCRs come from a boy under 18 with severe ulcerative colitis.

The chain recombines TRBV6-5 with TRBJ2-3; 9 bases line up with TRBD2. The trim removed 6 bases at V and 2 bases at J, leaving 6 bases unmatched. The germline gives CDR1 MNHEY, CDR2 SVGAGI. The CDR3 covers 15 residues. The CDR3 loop is CASRPSGRITDTQYF. In nucleotides, the CDR3 is TGTGCCAGCAGACCAAGCGGGAGGATCACAGATACGCAGTATTTT.

This sequence joins TRBV11-1 and TRBJ2-2; D unclear. Trimming removed 5 bases from V and 1 base from J, with 11 bases in between. The CDR3 runs 15 residues. Germline CDR1 and CDR2: SGHAT and FQDESV (reference sequence). CDR3 in amino acids: CASSDRNRNTGELFF. The CDR3 DNA follows: TGTGCCAGCAGCGACCGTAACAGGAACACCGGGGAGCTGTTTTTT.

This sequence joins TRBV11-2 and TRBJ1-5, with D possibly matching TRBD1 (6 bases). Germline CDR1 and CDR2: SGHAT and FQNNGV. The germline V and J ends were trimmed by 5 bases and 5 bases, with 16 bases remaining between them. CDR3 length: 15 amino acids. The CDR3 DNA reads as TGTGCCAGCAGCCCCGGGACAATGCGGGATCAGCCCCAGCATTTT. It translates to CASSPGTMRDQPQHF.

The CDR3 here is CASSSAGTSLYEQYF. CDR3 coding DNA: TGTGCCAGCAGCTCCGCCGGGACTAGCTTGTACGAGCAGTACTTC. V gene TRBV7-2 combines with J gene TRBJ2-7, with 9 bases fitting TRBD2. V shed 4 bases, J shed 4 bases, and the junction held 8 bases outside the gene matches. Germline V gene sequence: CDR1 SGHTA, CDR2 FQGNSA. The CDR3 runs to 15 residues.

This clone was seen a few times. The chain recombines TRBV19 with TRBJ2-7, with 15 bases that match TRBD2. Germline V gene data show CDR1 as LNHDA and CDR2 as SQIVND (reference sequence). The junction had 4 bases not matched to a gene; V was cut back by 6 bases and J by 1 base. The CDR3 spans 16 residues. CDR3 protein: CASSLGTSGRSYEQYF. The CDR3 nucleotides are TGTGCCAGTAGCCTGGGGACTAGCGGGAGGTCCTACGAGCAGTACTTC. Full variable domain (missing parts from reference TRBV19 and TRBJ2-7): DGGITQSPKYLFRKEGQNVTLSCEQNLNHDAMYWYRQDPGQGLRLIYYSQIVNDFQKGDIAEGYSVSREKKESFPLTVTSAQKNPTAFYLCASSLGTSGRSYEQYFGPGTRLTVT.

V is TRBV5-6 and J is TRBJ1-2; 7 bases agree with TRBD1. The CDR3 totals 14 residues. J was trimmed by 0 bases and V by 2 bases; bases with no gene match: 1. The germline V gene encodes CDR1 SGHDT and CDR2 YYEEEE. The DNA for the CDR3 is TGTGCCAGCAGCTTTCAGGGGGCTAACTATGGCTACACCTTC. Protein product: CASSFQGANYGYTF.

The chain is built from TRBV20-1 and TRBJ1-2; no clear D. Germline V gives CDR1 DFQATT, CDR2 SNEGSKA (reference sequence). The germline V and J ends were trimmed by 0 bases and 5 bases, with 1 base remaining between them. The CDR3 spans 10 residues. The CDR3: CSAREYGYTF. CDR3 in DNA: TGCAGTGCTAGAGAATATGGCTACACCTTC.

The genes are TRBV7-8 and TRBJ2-1, with 10 bases identical to TRBD2. Trimming cost V 4 bases and J 0 bases; bases outside gene matches: 3. This CDR3 contains 16 residues. CDR1 and CDR2 (germline): SGHVS, FQNEAQ. Here the CDR3 reads CASSSSSGSSYNEQFF. In DNA form, the CDR3 reads TGTGCCAGCAGCTCATCTAGCGGGAGCTCCTACAATGAGCAGTTCTTC.

This clone appeared a few times. The chain is built from TRBV18 and TRBJ2-3, with D uncertain. The germline gives CDR1 KGHSH, CDR2 LQKENI. Trimming stripped 0 bases from V and 3 bases from J, with 7 bases between. This CDR3 contains 14 residues. DNA for the CDR3: TGTGCCAGCTCACCACCGTCAGCTACAGATACGCAGTATTTT. Its protein is CASSPPSATDTQYF.

The V call is TRBV6-1, the J call TRBJ1-1; D is unresolved. Germline values: CDR1 MNHNS, CDR2 SASEGT. V lost 2 bases and J lost 1, with 8 bases in between. The CDR3 is made up of 14 amino acids. The CDR3 loop reads CASSETDSNTEAFF. CDR3 DNA sequence: TGTGCCAGCAGTGAAACCGATTCGAACACTGAAGCTTTCTTT.

The chain is built from TRBV7-9 and TRBJ2-5, with no clear D. The CDR3 length is 13 residues. V was clipped by 5 bases and J by 4 bases, with 11 bases between them. Per the germline V gene, CDR1 is SEHNR and CDR2 is FQNEAQ (reference sequence). The CDR3: CASSDAMRETQYF. DNA for the CDR3: TGTGCCAGCAGCGACGCTATGCGAGAGACCCAGTACTTC.

The gene calls are TRBV11-2 and TRBJ2-1; weak D call: TRBD2 (6 bases). The CDR3 spans 17 residues. Germline CDR1 is SGHAT and CDR2 is FQNNGV. V was pared by 1 base and J by 5 bases, with 18 bases between. CDR3 in amino acids: CASSLALIAELHNEQFF. The CDR3, as DNA: TGTGCCAGCAGCTTAGCCTTAATAGCGGAGCTGCACAATGAGCAGTTCTTC.

The chain uses TRBV25-1 and TRBJ2-3, with D unclear. The V end lost 2 bases, the J end lost 2 bases, and 8 bases lay between the germline ends. The CDR3 extends over 14 amino acids. Germline-derived CDR1 and CDR2 are MGHDK and SYGVNS. CDR3 DNA: TGTGCCAGCAGTGAAAACGCGGACACAGATACGCAGTATTTT. Amino acid sequence: CASSENADTDTQYF.

The J gene is TRBJ2-7, the V gene TRBV29-1, with D possibly matching TRBD1 (5 bases). The CDR3 length is 12 residues. V lost 2 bases, J lost 3 bases, and 8 bases lay in between. From germline, CDR1 is SQVTM and CDR2 ANQGSEA. DNA for the CDR3: TGCAGCGTTGAATTCGACAGCTACGAGCAGTACTTC. Encoded protein: CSVEFDSYEQYF.

This clone was seen a handful of times. This chain links TRBV14 with TRBJ2-7, with D possibly TRBD2 on 6 matching bases. Per germline, CDR1 SGHDN and CDR2 FVKESK. V lost 1 base, J lost 9 bases, and 13 bases lay in between. The CDR3 consists of 13 residues. Here the CDR3 DNA reads TGTGCCAGCAGCCAAGGGAGGGGAGCCACGCAGTACTTC. Its protein is CASSQGRGATQYF.

This clone appeared once. This same CDR3 is encoded by further DNA sequences in the sample. This sequence joins TRBV25-1 and TRBJ2-7, with D possibly TRBD2 on 6 matching bases. The V gene lost 3 bases and the J gene lost 5 bases, with 14 bases spanning the gap. The CDR3 is 14 amino acids. Germline CDR1 and CDR2: MGHDK and SYGVNS. The CDR3 nucleotides are TGTGCCAGCAGTGACGGCGGGAATAGTGACGAGCAGTACTTC. It specifies CASSDGGNSDEQYF.

The gene calls are TRBV9 and TRBJ2-1, with D unresolved. This CDR3 spans 14 amino acids. V lost 4 bases, J lost 6 bases, and 14 bases lay in between. Germline V gives CDR1 SGDLS, CDR2 YYNGEE. The CDR3 region has the DNA TGTGCCAGCAGCAAGCTCCCGGTCTCCAATGAGCAGTTCTTC. Protein: CASSKLPVSNEQFF.

The chain employs TRBV27 and TRBJ1-6; 8 bases align to TRBD1. The CDR3 sequence is 13 residues long. The germline V gene encodes CDR1 MNHEY and CDR2 SMNVEV (reference sequence). The ends lost 7 bases at V and 8 bases at J; junction bases unmatched: 4. CDR3 loop: CASKRQGYSPLHF. The CDR3 region has the DNA TGTGCCAGCAAAAGACAGGGGTATTCACCCCTCCACTTT.

This chain uses TRBV5-6 with TRBJ2-2; the D gene is possibly TRBD2 (5 bases). The CDR3 length is 17 residues. Germline V CDR1 and CDR2: SGHDT, YYEEEE. Between the trimmed V and J ends, which lost 4 bases and 2 bases, there was a span of 18 bases. This chain's CDR3 is CASSKKSGSSNTGELFF. The CDR3 DNA sequence: TGTGCCAGCAGCAAAAAGTCGGGGTCTTCAAACACCGGGGAGCTGTTTTTT.

The chain recombines TRBV5-1 with TRBJ1-1, with TRBD1 identical over 7 bases. V trimming: 2 bases; J trimming: 0 bases; junction bases outside the gene matches: 4. Germline-derived CDR1 and CDR2 are SGHRS and YFSETQ. This CDR3 is built from 15 residues. As DNA, the CDR3 is TGCGCCAGCAGCTTCGCCGGGACAGTGAACACTGAAGCTTTCTTT. It yields the protein CASSFAGTVNTEAFF.

The CDR3 nucleotides are TGTGCCATCAGTGAGGTGGGTTTTGGCTACGAGCAGTACTTC. As protein: CAISEVGFGYEQYF. This sequence joins TRBV10-3 and TRBJ2-7; no definite D call. Germline CDR1 ENHRY, CDR2 SYGVKD. The CDR3 has 14 residues. The V end lost 2 bases, the J end lost 3 bases, and 11 bases lay between the germline ends.

This clone showed up just a few times. V usage is TRBV7-9 and J usage is TRBJ2-1; TRBD2 agrees at 13 bases. Losses at the gene ends were 5 bases for V and 13 bases for J; bases not matched to a gene: 11. This CDR3 region has 15 residues. Germline CDR1 and CDR2: SEHNR and FQNEAQ (reference sequence). As DNA, the CDR3 is TGTGCCAGCAGCCACAACCCCACTAGCGGGGGGGCACAGTTCTTC. The encoded protein is CASSHNPTSGGAQFF. Full variable domain (remainder filled in from reference TRBV7-9 and TRBJ2-1): DTGVSQNPRHKITKRGQNVTFRCDPISEHNRLYWYRQTLGQGPEFLTYFQNEAQLEKSRLLSDRFSAERPKGSFSTLEIQRTEQGDSAMYLCASSHNPTSGGAQFFGPGTRLTVL.

This rearrangement joins TRBV6-5 to TRBJ1-2, with a possible D match to TRBD1 (5 bases). V was cut by 0 bases and J by 6 bases, with 11 bases left in between. The CDR3 is 14 residues long. Germline values: CDR1 MNHEY, CDR2 SVGAGI. The DNA of the CDR3 is TGTGCCAGCAGTTACTCTGCGGGGGGTCATGGCTACACCTTC. Its protein is CASSYSAGGHGYTF.

This chain joins TRBV7-8 and TRBJ2-7, with no clear D. Germline CDR1 SGHVS, CDR2 FQNEAQ. The V end was cut by 5 bases, the J end by 6 bases, with 8 bases between. The CDR3 is 11 amino acids. Here the CDR3 reads CASSLPGEQYF. For the CDR3, the DNA is TGTGCCAGCAGCCTACCCGGCGAGCAGTACTTC. Based on the CDR3 plus reference TRBV7-8 and TRBJ2-7, the full variable domain is GAGVSQSPRYKVAKRGQDVALRCDPISGHVSLFWYQQALGQGPEFLTYFQNEAQLDKSGLPSDRFFAERPEGSVSTLKIQRTQQEDSAVYLCASSLPGEQYFGPGTRLTVT.

There are a few counts of this clone. The chain recombines TRBV30 with TRBJ1-4; D is ambiguous. This CDR3 comprises 12 residues. V was trimmed by 1 base and J by 6 bases, leaving 6 bases between them. Germline lookup yields CDR1 GTSNPN and CDR2 SVGIG (reference sequence). CDR3 DNA: TGTGCCTGGAGTGGGGTACATGAAAAACTGTTTTTT. Amino acids: CAWSGVHEKLFF.

The rearrangement uses TRBV27 and TRBJ1-5, with 8 bases lining up with TRBD1. Germline CDR1 MNHEY, CDR2 SMNVEV (reference sequence). CDR3 size: 14 residues. The junction had 9 bases not matched to a gene; V was cut back by 8 bases and J by 6 bases. The CDR3 nucleotides are TGTGCCAGCTCGGACAGGGTTTTTACTCAGCCCCAGCATTTT. It specifies CASSDRVFTQPQHF.